This T cell receptor beta chain derives from a study of PD-L1 blockade in urothelial cancer. Specified time point: pretreatment peripheral blood. CDR3 size: 17 residues. Germline V lookup: CDR1 SGHNT, CDR2 YYREEE (reference sequence). The J segment lost 4 bases and the V segment lost 4 bases, leaving 13 bases of the junction unmatched. Sequenced by immunoSEQ multiplex PCR; TCRdb stores in-frame clones only, minus some. The profile shows 90,000 or so clones, around 90% of them singletons. The rearrangement links TRBV5-4 to TRBJ1-4; 7 bases map to TRBD1. The sample in question was PBMCs, obtained around atezolizumab (anti-PD-L1) treatment. The clonotype comes from a man aged 55 to 70 with urothelial cancer. The CDR3 region has the DNA TGTGCCAGCAGCAAAAAAACCGGGACAGCTATTAATGAAAAACTGTTTTTT. Protein product: CASSKKTGTAINEKLFF.